This is a list of T cell receptor beta chains from one sample in a study of blood T cells in healthy people across ages. TCRdb reprocessed the 5' RACE reads with MiXCR, giving one entry per CDR3 protein. The sample carries around 2 million distinct CDR3 sequences, 35% to 50% recorded once. The sample consisted of blood. Every receptor here comes from a human donor in good health. Both conserved end residues are part of each CDR3. D genes are given only for firm matches. Size is omitted from some rows. Given values are once, few, many or a class for expanded clones.

v_gene	j_gene	d_gene	abundance	CDR3nt	CDR3aa
TRBV7-9	TRBJ1-5	-	-	TGTGCCAGCAGCGCGTCGACGGATCAGCCCCAGCATTTT	CASSASTDQPQHF
TRBV24-1	TRBJ2-1	-	-	TGTGCCACCAGTGATAGGACTATTGAGCAGTTCTTC	CATSDRTIEQFF
TRBV7-6	TRBJ2-1	TRBD1	-	TGTGCCAGCAGCTTAGCGGGACAGAATCAACAGCAGTTCTTC	CASSLAGQNQQQFF
TRBV12-3/TRBV12-4	TRBJ1-1	-	-	TGTGCCAGCAGTTTACAGGGTTTTTGGGCTTTCTTT	CASSLQGFWAFF
TRBV28	TRBJ1-1	-	-	TGTGCCAGCAGCGAAAAATTGCACAGGGCTTCGTGGATGAACACTGAAGCTTTCTTT	CASSEKLHRASWMNTEAFF
TRBV7-2	TRBJ2-1	TRBD1	many	TGTGCCAGCAGCTCACACAGGGGCAATGAGCAGTTCTTC	CASSSHRGNEQFF
TRBV28	TRBJ1-5	TRBD1	-	TGTGCCAGCACCCTGAAGGGACAGGGAGCGTATCAGCCCCAGCATTTT	CASTLKGQGAYQPQHF
TRBV5-1	TRBJ2-1	-	-	TGCGCCAGCAGCCCTGGGTTTTTCTCCTACAATGAGCAGTTCTTC	CASSPGFFSYNEQFF
TRBV2	TRBJ2-7	-	few	TGTGCCAGCAGTTCTAGTGGAGGGAGCGACGAGCAGTACTTC	CASSSSGGSDEQYF
TRBV10-3	TRBJ2-7	-	many	TGTGCCATCAGTGAGTCTCTAGGGGGCTACGAGCAGTACTTC	CAISESLGGYEQYF
TRBV11-2	TRBJ1-1	TRBD1	once	TGTGCCAGCAGCTTATTGCTGTGGGGGACAGGGGAGGACACTGAAGCTTTCTTT	CASSLLLWGTGEDTEAFF
TRBV20-1	TRBJ2-2	TRBD2	-	TGCAGTGCTAGACGGCCCAGCGGGGGGTATCCAACCGGGGAGCTGTTTTTT	CSARRPSGGYPTGELFF
TRBV9	TRBJ2-7	-	-	TGTACCAGCAGCGGGGGAGACAGGGCCCACGAGCAGTACTTC	CTSSGGDRAHEQYF
TRBV28	TRBJ1-5	-	-	TGTGCCAGCAGTTTGGGGTGGCAGCATCAGCCCCAGCATTTT	CASSLGWQHQPQHF
TRBV7-2	TRBJ1-1	-	-	TGTGCCAGCAGCTTAAGTTCCCACGGTATGAACACTGAAGCTTTCTTT	CASSLSSHGMNTEAFF
TRBV7-3	TRBJ2-7	TRBD1	few	TGTGCCAGCAGCTCGGGGACGGCGGGACAGGGAGGCTACGAGCAGTACTTC	CASSSGTAGQGGYEQYF
TRBV15	TRBJ2-1	-	-	TGTGCCACCAGCAGAGAGCGAGTACTAGTGCAGTTCTTC	CATSRERVLVQFF
TRBV10-3	TRBJ2-7	-	few	TGTGCCATCAGTGAGTCGGGGGGTTTGACGGGCGAGCAGTACTTC	CAISESGGLTGEQYF
TRBV2	TRBJ2-7	-	-	TGTGCCAGCAGTGGGCAGTACGGCTCCTACGAGCAGTACTTC	CASSGQYGSYEQYF
TRBV20-1	TRBJ2-5	-	-	TGCAGTGCTGGGGAGGTCCAAGAGACCCAGTACTTC	CSAGEVQETQYF
TRBV7-2	TRBJ1-2	-	-	TGTGCCAGCAGCCGACGCCGCTATGGCTACACCTTC	CASSRRRYGYTF
TRBV7-2	TRBJ1-2	TRBD1	-	TGTGCCAGCAGCAAAGTAGGACAGGGGGCAAGTGGCTACACCTTC	CASSKVGQGASGYTF
TRBV28	TRBJ1-5	TRBD1	many	TGTGCCAGCAGTTCCCTCCTGGGACAGGGGGGCAATCAGCCCCAGCATTTT	CASSSLLGQGGNQPQHF
TRBV29-1	TRBJ2-3	-	-	TGCAGCGTCCGGTGGAAAGATACGCAGTATTTT	CSVRWKDTQYF
TRBV29-1	TRBJ2-2	TRBD1	-	TGCAGCGTTGAAGTCCCGGACAGGGGTATCGGGGAGCTGTTTTTT	CSVEVPDRGIGELFF
TRBV11-1	TRBJ2-5	TRBD1	-	TGTGCCAGCAGCTCATCAATCGACAGGGAACAAGAGACCCAGTACTTC	CASSSSIDREQETQYF
TRBV2	TRBJ1-2	-	-	TGTGCCAGCAGTGAACTCCAGGACAGCTATGGCTACACCTTC	CASSELQDSYGYTF
TRBV4-3	TRBJ2-3	TRBD2	-	TGCGCCAGCAGCCTGTTGTATCTACTAGCGGGGGGGATAGATACGCAGTATTTT	CASSLLYLLAGGIDTQYF
TRBV28	TRBJ2-3	TRBD2	few	TGTGCCAGCAGCCCCCTGGGCGGGGGAGATACGCAGTATTTT	CASSPLGGGDTQYF
TRBV5-1	TRBJ2-1	-	-	TGCGCCAGCAGCTCGGTGACAGGATTGAGCTCCTACAATGAGCAGTTCTTC	CASSSVTGLSSYNEQFF
TRBV6-6	TRBJ2-5	-	few	TGTGCCAGCAGGAACGTGGCGGGATCAGAGACCCAGTACTTC	CASRNVAGSETQYF
TRBV4-3	TRBJ2-4	-	few	TGCGCCAGCAGCCAAAACGAATTCTGGGACCCGCTGGGTGGCATTCAGTACTTC	CASSQNEFWDPLGGIQYF
TRBV27	TRBJ1-5	-	-	TGTGCCAGCAGTGCCGGGACGACAAATCAGCCCCAGCATTTT	CASSAGTTNQPQHF
TRBV7-2	TRBJ2-3	-	-	TGTGCCAGCAGCTTGTCTTGGGACATCAAGGTGCAGTATTTT	CASSLSWDIKVQYF
TRBV29-1	TRBJ2-1	-	-	TGCAGCGTTGTCCCCCACTTCCAAAGCTCCTACAATAAGCAGTTCTTT	CSVVPHFQSSYNKQFF
TRBV6-2/TRBV6-3	TRBJ2-7	-	-	TGTGCCAGCAGTTACGACACCCTGCACGAGCAGTACTTC	CASSYDTLHEQYF
TRBV6-6	TRBJ1-2	-	-	TGTGCCAGCACTGACACGGACGCATTCACGGGCTACACCTTC	CASTDTDAFTGYTF
TRBV20-1	TRBJ1-1	TRBD1	-	TGCAGTGCTAGAGATTTCAAGGGGGCTATTAACACTGAAGCTTTCTTT	CSARDFKGAINTEAFF
TRBV15	TRBJ2-7	-	few	TGTGCCACCAGCGGTCAGATCCGCTCCTACGAGCAGTACTTC	CATSGQIRSYEQYF
TRBV7-9	TRBJ1-2	TRBD1	-	TGTGCCAGCAGTAGCCCGGGACAGCTACTCTATGGCTACACCTTC	CASSSPGQLLYGYTF
TRBV11-3	TRBJ2-4	TRBD1	-	TGTGCCAGCAGCTCTCGGACAGGCCACTACGATCAGTACTTC	CASSSRTGHYDQYF
TRBV4-3	TRBJ1-6	-	-	TGCGCCAGCAGCCAACAAGGGACTCTGAGCTCCTATAATTCACCCCTCCACTTT	CASSQQGTLSSYNSPLHF
TRBV6-2/TRBV6-3	TRBJ2-7	TRBD2	-	TGTGCCAGCAGTTACCCGGGACTAGCGGGATACGAGCAGTACTTC	CASSYPGLAGYEQYF
TRBV7-9	TRBJ2-3	TRBD2	once	TGTGCCAGCAGCCTCCCGACTAGCGGGGGCCCGAACCCTAGCACAGATACGCAGTATTTT	CASSLPTSGGPNPSTDTQYF
TRBV29-1	TRBJ2-5	-	many	TGCAGCGTTGGCAGTGGCGGGGACCAAGAGACCCAGTACTTC	CSVGSGGDQETQYF
TRBV5-1	TRBJ1-2	-	-	TGCGCCGGCAGCTTAGGTTTAGGGGACGTCTATGGCTACACCTTC	CAGSLGLGDVYGYTF
TRBV27	TRBJ2-1	TRBD2	few	TGTGCCAGCGCGGGAGGGTGGCTGAGAAATGAGCAGTTCTTC	CASAGGWLRNEQFF
TRBV6-1	TRBJ1-1	TRBD1	-	TGTGCCAGCAGTGATCAGGCAGGGGGGGTGGGGACTGAAGCTTTCTTT	CASSDQAGGVGTEAFF
TRBV4-3	TRBJ1-1	TRBD1	-	TGCGCCAGCAGCCTCCTACGAGGGACAGCGAACACTGAAGCTTTCTTT	CASSLLRGTANTEAFF
TRBV6-6	TRBJ1-2	-	-	TGTGCCAGCAGTCGTCGATCATATGGCTACACCTTC	CASSRRSYGYTF
TRBV6-6	TRBJ2-3	TRBD1	few	TGTGCCAGCAGTCCAGGGACAGAGGGGCGCCGGGATACGCAGTATTTT	CASSPGTEGRRDTQYF
TRBV15	TRBJ2-5	TRBD1	-	TGTGCCACCAGCAGAGGGGGACAGGGGAAAGAGACCCAGTACTTC	CATSRGGQGKETQYF
TRBV29-1	TRBJ1-1	-	few	TGCAGCGTTGATCGAGCCGGCACTGAAGCTTTCTTT	CSVDRAGTEAFF
TRBV20-1	TRBJ2-1	-	-	TGCAGTGCTAGAGTAGGGCAGCACAATGAGCAGTTCTTC	CSARVGQHNEQFF
TRBV9	TRBJ2-5	TRBD2	few	TGTGCCAGCAGCGTAGGACTAGCGGGGCATCAAGAGACCCAGTACTTC	CASSVGLAGHQETQYF
TRBV7-3	TRBJ2-7	-	-	TGTGCCAGCAGCCGCAATGCAGGGAACTACGAGCAGTACTTC	CASSRNAGNYEQYF
TRBV20-1	TRBJ1-2	TRBD1	-	TGCAGTGCGGGACAGGATACTAACTATGGCTACACCTTC	CSAGQDTNYGYTF
TRBV5-1	TRBJ2-5	TRBD2	-	TGCGCCAGCAGCTCTCTCGGACTAGCGGGTCGGGAAACCCAGTACTTC	CASSSLGLAGRETQYF